These T cell receptor beta chains were read from a single sample in a study of T cell responses to AZD1222 COVID-19 vaccine. Method: immunoSEQ multiplex PCR; TCRdb's copy keeps in-frame clones and lacks some. This table holds tens of thousands of clones, approximately 86% found once. The input for sequencing was peripheral blood, taken on day 0 of MenACWY control vaccination. These receptors were taken from an adult in good health. Both conserved end residues are part of each CDR3. A D gene is named only where the DNA matches it firmly. The size of a clone is reported for some rows only, either as once, few or many, or as a class for expanded clones.

J,length,D,size,V,DNA,CDR3
TRBJ2-7,12,.,.,TRBV6-2/TRBV6-3,TGTGCCAGCAGTTCGGACGACCCCCGGGAGTACTTC,CASSSDDPREYF
TRBJ1-5,16,.,.,TRBV19,TGTGCCAGTAGTCCTGGGACCCGTAATAGCAATCAGCCCCAGCATTTT,CASSPGTRNSNQPQHF
TRBJ1-1,16,.,few,TRBV5-1,TGCGCCAGCAGCTTAATGGGGATTTTAATGAACACTGAAGCTTTCTTT,CASSLMGILMNTEAFF
TRBJ2-7,12,TRBD2,.,TRBV30,TGTGCCGGCGGGGGTTCGAGTTACGAGCAGTACTTC,CAGGGSSYEQYF
TRBJ2-1,15,.,once,TRBV5-1,TGCGCCAGCAGCTTCCGCGCGGGCTCCTACAATGAGCAGTTCTTC,CASSFRAGSYNEQFF
TRBJ1-6,15,TRBD1,once,TRBV7-2,TGTGCCAGCAGGCTAGACAGGGGGCCAGAATCACCCCTCCACTTT,CASRLDRGPESPLHF
TRBJ1-1,14,.,.,TRBV4-3,TGCGCCAGCAGCCAAGGGCTCAGTCACACTGAAGCTTTCTTT,CASSQGLSHTEAFF
TRBJ1-2,14,.,.,TRBV18,TGTGCCAGCTCACGGGGAGGATCCAGCTATGGCTACACCTTC,CASSRGGSSYGYTF
TRBJ1-2,15,TRBD1,once,TRBV4-1,TGCGCCAGCAGCCAAGAGGGACAGGGGGGCTATGGCTACACCTTC,CASSQEGQGGYGYTF
TRBJ1-5,16,.,.,TRBV18,TGTGCCAGCTCACCGGAGGGAGGGTTCGGCAATCAGCCCCAGCATTTT,CASSPEGGFGNQPQHF
TRBJ2-7,14,.,.,TRBV2,TGTGCCAGCAGCGAGGGGACGGCCTCCTACGAGCAGTACTTC,CASSEGTASYEQYF
TRBJ2-7,13,TRBD1,.,TRBV11-2,TGTGCCAGCAGCCCGGACAGGGCTTACGAGCAGTACTTC,CASSPDRAYEQYF
TRBJ1-1,15,TRBD1,once,TRBV5-1,TGCGCCAGCAGCTTGGTCCTGGGCGACAGGGCTGAAGCTTTCTTT,CASSLVLGDRAEAFF
TRBJ1-2,12,.,.,TRBV6-5,TGTGCCAGCAGCGGGACGGCTTATGGCTACACCTTC,CASSGTAYGYTF
TRBJ1-5,15,.,.,TRBV3-1/TRBV3-2,TGTGCCAGCAGCTCCGTGAGTGGGTTGGGGCAGCCCCAGCATTTT,CASSSVSGLGQPQHF
TRBJ2-7,15,TRBD2,.,TRBV15,TGTGCCACCAGCAGACCGCTAGCGGGGTTCTACGAGCAGTACTTC,CATSRPLAGFYEQYF
TRBJ2-5,14,.,once,TRBV19,TGTGCCAGTAGTATAGACGGGGGCCAAGAGACCCAGTACTTC,CASSIDGGQETQYF
TRBJ1-2,13,.,.,TRBV7-2,TGTGCCAGCAGCTCTTCGGGGGGATATGGCTACACCTTC,CASSSSGGYGYTF
TRBJ1-3,14,.,.,TRBV21-1,TGTGCCAGCAGCGGGGCCGGGTCGGGAAACACCATATATTTT,CASSGAGSGNTIYF
TRBJ2-3,14,.,once,TRBV7-2,TGTGCCAGCACCACCGGGGCGGGCACAGATACGCAGTATTTT,CASTTGAGTDTQYF
TRBJ2-7,15,TRBD1,.,TRBV9,TGTGCCAGCAGCCAGACAGGACAGGGGTCCTACGAGCAGTACTTC,CASSQTGQGSYEQYF
TRBJ2-4,16,TRBD1,.,TRBV10-3,TGTGCCATCAGTGAGACCCGGGACAGTGGGAAAAACATTCAGTACTTC,CAISETRDSGKNIQYF
TRBJ1-1,14,.,once,TRBV9,TGTGCCAGCAGCATACAGGGTCAGAACACTGAAGCTTTCTTT,CASSIQGQNTEAFF
TRBJ1-1,16,TRBD1,once,TRBV10-2,TGCGCCAGCAGGAGGACAGGGGATTTCTGGGACACTGAAGCTTTCTTT,CASRRTGDFWDTEAFF
TRBJ1-2,13,.,once,TRBV5-6,TGTGCCAGCAGCTTGCAGGGGCCCTATGGCTACACCTTC,CASSLQGPYGYTF
TRBJ1-5,15,TRBD1,.,TRBV28,TGTGCCAGCAGCCCCGGGACAGGGTTCAATCAGCCCCAGCATTTT,CASSPGTGFNQPQHF
TRBJ1-1,13,.,.,TRBV5-8,TGTGCCAGCAGCCGACAGGCGGGGACTGAAGCTTTCTTT,CASSRQAGTEAFF
TRBJ1-2,16,.,.,TRBV5-6,TGTGCCAGCAGCCAGGACCCCGGGACTCCTAACTATGGCTACACCTTC,CASSQDPGTPNYGYTF